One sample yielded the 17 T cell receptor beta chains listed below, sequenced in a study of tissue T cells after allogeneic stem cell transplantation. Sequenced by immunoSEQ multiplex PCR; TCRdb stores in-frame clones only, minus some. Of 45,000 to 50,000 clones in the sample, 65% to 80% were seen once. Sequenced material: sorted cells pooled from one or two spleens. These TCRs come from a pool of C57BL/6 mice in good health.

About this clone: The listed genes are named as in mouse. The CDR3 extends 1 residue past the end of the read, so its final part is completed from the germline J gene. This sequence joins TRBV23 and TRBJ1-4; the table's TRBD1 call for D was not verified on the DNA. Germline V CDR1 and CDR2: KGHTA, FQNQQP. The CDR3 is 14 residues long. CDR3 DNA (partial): TGCTCCAGCAGTCAATGGACAGGGGGCGGGAGATTATTT. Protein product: CSSSQWTGGGRLF. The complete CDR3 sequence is CSSSQWTGGGRLFF. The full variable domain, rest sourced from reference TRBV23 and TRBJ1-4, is DAAVTQKPRYLIKMKGQEAEMKCIPEKGHTAVFWYQQKQSKELKFLIYFQNQQPLDQIDMVKERFSAVCPSSSLCSLGIRTCEAEDSALYLCSSSQWTGGGRLFFGHGTKLSVL.

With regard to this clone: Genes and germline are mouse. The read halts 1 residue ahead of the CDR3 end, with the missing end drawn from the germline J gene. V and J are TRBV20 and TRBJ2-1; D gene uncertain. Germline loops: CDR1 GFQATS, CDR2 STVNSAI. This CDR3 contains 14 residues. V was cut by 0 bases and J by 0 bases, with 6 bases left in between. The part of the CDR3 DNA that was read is TGTGGTGCTAGGGAGACAATTAACTATGCTGAGCAGTTC. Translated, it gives CGARETINYAEQF. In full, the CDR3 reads CGARETINYAEQFF.

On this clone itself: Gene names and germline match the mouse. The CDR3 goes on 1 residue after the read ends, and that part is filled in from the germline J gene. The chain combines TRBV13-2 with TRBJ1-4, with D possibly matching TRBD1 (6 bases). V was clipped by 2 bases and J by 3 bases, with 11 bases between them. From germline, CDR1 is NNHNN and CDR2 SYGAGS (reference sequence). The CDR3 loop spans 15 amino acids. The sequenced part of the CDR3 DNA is TGTGCCAGCGGTGAGGGACATCGAGCCAACGAAAGATTATTT. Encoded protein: CASGEGHRANERLF. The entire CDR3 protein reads CASGEGHRANERLFF.

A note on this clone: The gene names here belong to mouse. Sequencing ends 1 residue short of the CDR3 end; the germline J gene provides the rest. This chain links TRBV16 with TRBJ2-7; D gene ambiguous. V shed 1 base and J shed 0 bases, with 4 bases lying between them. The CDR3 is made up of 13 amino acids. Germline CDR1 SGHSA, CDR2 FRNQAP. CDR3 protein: CASSLGGSYEQYF. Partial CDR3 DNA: TGTGCAAGCAGCTTAGGGGGCTCCTATGAACAGTAC.

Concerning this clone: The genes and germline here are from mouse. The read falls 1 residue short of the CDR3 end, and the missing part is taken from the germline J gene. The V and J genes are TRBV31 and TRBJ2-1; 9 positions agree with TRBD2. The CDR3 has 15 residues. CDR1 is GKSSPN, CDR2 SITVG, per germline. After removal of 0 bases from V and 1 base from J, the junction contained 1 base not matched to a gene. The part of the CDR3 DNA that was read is TGTGCCTGGAGTCTCTGGGGGGGGAACTATGCTGAGCAGTTC. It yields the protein CAWSLWGGNYAEQF. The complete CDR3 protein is CAWSLWGGNYAEQFF.

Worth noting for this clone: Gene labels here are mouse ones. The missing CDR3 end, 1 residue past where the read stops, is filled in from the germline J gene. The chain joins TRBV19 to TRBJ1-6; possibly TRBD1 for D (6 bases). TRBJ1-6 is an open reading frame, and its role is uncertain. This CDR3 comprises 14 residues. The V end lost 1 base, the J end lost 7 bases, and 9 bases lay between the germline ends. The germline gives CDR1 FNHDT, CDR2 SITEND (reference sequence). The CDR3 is CASSIWDKNSPLYF. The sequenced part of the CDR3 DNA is TGTGCCAGCAGTATATGGGACAAAAATTCGCCCCTCTAC.

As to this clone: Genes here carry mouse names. The CDR3 protein is CASSQWGGASQNTLYF. CDR3 bases read: TGTGCCAGCAGCCAGTGGGGGGGGGCCAGTCAAAACACCTTGTAC. The J gene is TRBJ2-4, the V gene TRBV2; TRBD2 matches 8 bases. Sequencing ends 1 residue short of the CDR3 end; the germline J gene provides the rest. Germline CDR1 is LGHNA and CDR2 is YSYQKL. The CDR3 consists of 16 residues. J lost 0 bases, V lost 3 bases, and 5 bases had no gene match.

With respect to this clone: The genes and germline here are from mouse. The CDR3 sequence: CASNWGGAGEQYF. The DNA read from the CDR3 is TGTGCCAGCAACTGGGGGGGCGCGGGAGAACAGTAC. The rearrangement uses TRBV19 and TRBJ2-7, with 11 bases lining up with TRBD2. The read stops 1 residue short of the end of the CDR3; the missing end is completed from the germline J gene. This CDR3 spans 13 amino acids. J gave up 7 bases and V 6 bases, and 6 bases lay outside the gene matches. CDR1 and CDR2 from the germline V gene are FNHDT and SITEND (reference sequence).

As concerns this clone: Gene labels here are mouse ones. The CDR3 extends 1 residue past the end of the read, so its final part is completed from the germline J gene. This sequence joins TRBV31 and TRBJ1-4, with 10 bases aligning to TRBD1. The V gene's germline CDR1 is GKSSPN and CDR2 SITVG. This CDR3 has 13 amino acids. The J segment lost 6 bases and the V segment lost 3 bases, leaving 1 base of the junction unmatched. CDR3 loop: CAWRTGGYERLFF. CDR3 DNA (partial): TGTGCCTGGAGGACAGGGGGCTACGAAAGATTATTT.

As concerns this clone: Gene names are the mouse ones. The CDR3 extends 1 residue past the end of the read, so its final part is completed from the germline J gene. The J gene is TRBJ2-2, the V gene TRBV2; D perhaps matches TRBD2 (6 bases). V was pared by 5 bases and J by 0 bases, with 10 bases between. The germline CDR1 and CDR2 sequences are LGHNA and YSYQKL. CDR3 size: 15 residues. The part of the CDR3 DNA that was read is TGTGCCAGCAGCACGACTGGAGCAAACACCGGGCAGCTCTAC. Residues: CASSTTGANTGQLY. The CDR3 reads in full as CASSTTGANTGQLYF.

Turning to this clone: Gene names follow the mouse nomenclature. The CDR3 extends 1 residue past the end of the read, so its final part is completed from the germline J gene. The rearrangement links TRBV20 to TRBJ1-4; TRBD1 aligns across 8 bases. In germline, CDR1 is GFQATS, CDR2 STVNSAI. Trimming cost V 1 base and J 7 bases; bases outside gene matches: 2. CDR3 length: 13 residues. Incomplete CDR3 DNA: TGTGGTGCTAGGGGGACAGGGCCCGAAAGATTATTT. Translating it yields CGARGTGPERLF. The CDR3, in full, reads CGARGTGPERLFF. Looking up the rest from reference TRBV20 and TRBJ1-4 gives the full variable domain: GALVYQYPRRTICKSGTSMRMECQAVGFQATSVAWYRQSPQKTFELIALSTVNSAIKYEQNFTQEKFPISHPNLSFSSMTVLNAYLEDRGLYLCGARGTGPERLFFGHGTKLSVL.

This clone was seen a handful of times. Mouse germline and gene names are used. The chain's CDR3 is CASRIGTASSYEQYF. The CDR3 bases that were read are TGTGCCAGCAGGATCGGGACTGCGAGCTCCTATGAACAGTAC. The rearrangement uses TRBV19 and TRBJ2-7; TRBD2 matches 7 bases. The sequence runs out 1 residue before the end of the CDR3; the remainder is reconstructed from the germline J gene. The CDR3 consists of 15 residues. Germline-derived CDR1 and CDR2 are FNHDT and SITEND (reference sequence). V lost 5 bases and J lost 0; bases outside the gene matches: 8. Using reference TRBV19 and TRBJ2-7 for the parts outside the CDR3, the full variable domain is GGIITQTPKFLIGQEGQKLTLKCQQNFNHDTMYWYRQDSGKGLRLIYYSITENDLQKGDLSEGYDASREKKSSFSLTVTSAQKNEMAVFLCASRIGTASSYEQYFGPGTRLTVL.

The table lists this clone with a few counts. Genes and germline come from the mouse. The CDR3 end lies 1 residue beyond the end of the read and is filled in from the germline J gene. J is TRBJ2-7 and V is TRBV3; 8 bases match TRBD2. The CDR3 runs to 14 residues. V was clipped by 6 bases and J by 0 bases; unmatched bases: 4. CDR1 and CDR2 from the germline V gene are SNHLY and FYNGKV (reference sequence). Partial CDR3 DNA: TGTGCCAGCAGTCCACTGGGGGTCTCCTATGAACAGTAC. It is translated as CASSPLGVSYEQY. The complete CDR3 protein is CASSPLGVSYEQYF.

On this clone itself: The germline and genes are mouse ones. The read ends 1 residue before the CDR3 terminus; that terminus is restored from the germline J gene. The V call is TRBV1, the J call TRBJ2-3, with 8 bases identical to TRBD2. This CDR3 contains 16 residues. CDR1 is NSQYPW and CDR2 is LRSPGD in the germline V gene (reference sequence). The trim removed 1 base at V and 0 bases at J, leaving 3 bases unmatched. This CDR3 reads CTCSAVPGGSAETLYF. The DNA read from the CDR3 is TGCACCTGCAGTGCAGTACCTGGGGGGAGTGCAGAAACGCTGTAT. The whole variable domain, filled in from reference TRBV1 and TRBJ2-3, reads VTLLEQNPRWRLVPRGQAVNLRCILKNSQYPWMSWYQQDLQKQLQWLFTLRSPGDKEVKSLPGADYLATRVTDTELRLQVANMSQGRTLYCTCSAVPGGSAETLYFGSGTRLTVL.

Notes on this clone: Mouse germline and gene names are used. The CDR3 here is CASSKGTYQDTQYF. The CDR3 DNA, read in part, is TGTGCCAGCAGTAAGGGGACATACCAAGACACCCAGTAC. This chain connects TRBV19 to TRBJ2-5; D possibly corresponds to TRBD1 (6 bases). The read ends 1 residue before the CDR3 terminus; that terminus is restored from the germline J gene. The CDR3 contains 14 residues. Trimming removed 3 bases at V and 1 base at J, with 9 bases between. Germline V gene lookup returns CDR1 FNHDT and CDR2 SITEND (reference sequence).

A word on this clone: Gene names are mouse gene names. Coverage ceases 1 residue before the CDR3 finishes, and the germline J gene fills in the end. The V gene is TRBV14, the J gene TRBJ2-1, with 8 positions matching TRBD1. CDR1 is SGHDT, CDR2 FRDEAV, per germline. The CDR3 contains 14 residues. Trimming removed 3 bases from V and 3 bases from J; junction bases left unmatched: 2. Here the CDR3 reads CASSWTGSYAEQFF. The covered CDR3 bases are TGTGCCAGCAGTTGGACAGGGAGCTATGCTGAGCAGTTC. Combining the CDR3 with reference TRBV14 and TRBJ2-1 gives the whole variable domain EAGVTQSPRYAVLQEGQAVSFWCDPISGHDTLYWYQQPRDQGPQLLVYFRDEAVIDNSQLPSDRFSAVRPKGTNSTLKIQSAKQGDTATYLCASSWTGSYAEQFFGPGTRLTVL.

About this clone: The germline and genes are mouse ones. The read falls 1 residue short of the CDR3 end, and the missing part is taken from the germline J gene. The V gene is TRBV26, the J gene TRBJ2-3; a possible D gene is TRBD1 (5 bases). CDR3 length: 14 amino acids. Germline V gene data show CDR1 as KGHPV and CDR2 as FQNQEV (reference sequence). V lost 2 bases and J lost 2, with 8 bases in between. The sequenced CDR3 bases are TGTGCCAGCAGTCTGGCAGGGTCTGCAGAAACGCTGTAT. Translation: CASSLAGSAETLY. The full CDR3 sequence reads CASSLAGSAETLYF.